This TCR beta chain comes out of a study of circulating and synovial CD4+ cells in juvenile arthritis. Findings and limits, study-wide: Diversity here was lower than in bulk blood CD4 cells.

Trimming took 6 bases from V and 0 from J, leaving 13 bases between them. Germline values: CDR1 SQVTM, CDR2 ANQGSEA. The CDR3 length is 14 residues. As for this clone: Its target is not known.

Generated by immunoSEQ multiplex PCR, the TCRdb table keeps only in-frame clones and is missing some. In the table there are about 32,000 clones, 93% of which are singletons. Sequenced: CD4+ T cells from blood. The sequence was obtained from a human donor with juvenile idiopathic arthritis. This chain connects TRBV29-1 to TRBJ2-3, with D perhaps TRBD1 (6 bases). CDR3 sequence (DNA): TGCAGCGTATCACAGGGTTCTAGCACAGATACGCAGTATTTT. This codes for CSVSQGSSTDTQYF.